This T cell receptor (beta chain) comes out of a study of blood T cell repertoires in COVID-19. Study-wide context: Spain, Italy and the United States supplied samples that represented acute and convalescent COVID-19. Nucleic acid was either cDNA or gDNA, and it came from T cells, B-cell-depleted T cells, or PBMCs.

Per the germline V gene, CDR1 is SGHRS and CDR2 is YFSETQ. Trimming pared 5 bases from V and 2 bases from J, leaving 13 bases between. The CDR3 covers 15 residues. In the original processing: Using reference gene primer amplification, nucleated cell counts were estimated. The table came from immunoSEQ multiplex PCR; TCRdb's copy has only in-frame clones and leaves some out. The DNA was the basis for D and trimming; V, J and clone size are from that table. The repertoire holds 200,000 or so clones, with 86% as singletons. The receptor comes from a man aged 45-60 years with acute or convalescent COVID-19. Input material: peripheral blood. The chain combines TRBV5-1 with TRBJ2-2; D may be TRBD2 (5 bases). The CDR3 coding sequence is TGCGCCAGCAGGGTGGCCGCGGGTAACACCGGGGAGCTGTTTTTT. It translates to CASRVAAGNTGELFF. Full variable domain (outside the CDR3, taken from reference TRBV5-1 and TRBJ2-2): KAGVTQTPRYLIKTRGQQVTLSCSPISGHRSVSWYQQTPGQGLQFLFEYFSETQRNKGNFPGRFSGRQFSNSRSEMNVSTLELGDSALYLCASRVAAGNTGELFFGEGSRLTVL.